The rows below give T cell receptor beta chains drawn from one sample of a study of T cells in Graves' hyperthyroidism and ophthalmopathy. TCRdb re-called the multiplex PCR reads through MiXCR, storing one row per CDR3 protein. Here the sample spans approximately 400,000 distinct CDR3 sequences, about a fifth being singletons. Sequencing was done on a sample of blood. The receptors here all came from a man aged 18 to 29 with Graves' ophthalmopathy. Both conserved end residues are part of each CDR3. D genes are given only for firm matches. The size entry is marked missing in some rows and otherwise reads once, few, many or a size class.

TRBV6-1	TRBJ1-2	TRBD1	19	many	TGTGCCAGCAGCTCCGGTGGACAGGGAACACGAAAACCCGACTATGGCTACACCTTC	CASSSGGQGTRKPDYGYTF
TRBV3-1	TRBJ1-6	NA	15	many	TGTGCCAGCAGCTCAGGGTTCGCGTCCGGTTCACCCCTCCACTTT	CASSSGFASGSPLHF
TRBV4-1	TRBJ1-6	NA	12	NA	TGCGCCAGCAGCACCCGTGGATCACCCCTCCACTTT	CASSTRGSPLHF
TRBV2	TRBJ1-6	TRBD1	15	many	TGTGCCAGTCAATCTCGGACAGGGGGAAGTTCACCCCTCCACTTT	CASQSRTGGSSPLHF
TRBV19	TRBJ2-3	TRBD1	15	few	TGTGCCAGTACCGGGACAGCCTCCTACACAGATACGCAGTATTTT	CASTGTASYTDTQYF
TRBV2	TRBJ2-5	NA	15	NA	TGTGCCAGCAGTGATAGTCAATGGGGTGGGGAGACCCAGTACTTC	CASSDSQWGGETQYF
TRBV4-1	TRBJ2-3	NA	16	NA	TGCGCCAGCAGCCAGAAGGGACTTACACAGGCAGATACGCAGTATTTT	CASSQKGLTQADTQYF
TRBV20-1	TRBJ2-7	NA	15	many	TGCAGTGCTACCCTAGGACAGATAAGCTCCTACGAGCAGTACTTC	CSATLGQISSYEQYF
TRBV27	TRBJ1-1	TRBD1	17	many	TGTGCCAGCAGTTCGAATCCCCATGACAGGGTGAACACTGAAGCTTTCTTT	CASSSNPHDRVNTEAFF
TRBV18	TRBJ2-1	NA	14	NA	TGTGCCAGCTCACCACCACAGGGCCCCAGTGAGCAGTTCTTC	CASSPPQGPSEQFF
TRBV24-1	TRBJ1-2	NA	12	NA	TGTGCCACCCGAGACAGGAACTATGGCTACACCTTC	CATRDRNYGYTF
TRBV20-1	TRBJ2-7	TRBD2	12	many	TGCAGTGCTAGCCCTCCACTAGCGGAGCAGTACTTC	CSASPPLAEQYF
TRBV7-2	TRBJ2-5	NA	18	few	TGTGCCAGCAGCGGAGCGCGGGCCCTATCAGCGCTCCAAGAGACCCAGTACTTC	CASSGARALSALQETQYF
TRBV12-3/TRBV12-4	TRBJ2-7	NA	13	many	TGTGCCAGCAGTCTGGGTCCAGGCTACGAGCAGTACTTC	CASSLGPGYEQYF
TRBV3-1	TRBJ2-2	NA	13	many	TGTGCTGGACGTCGAGGCGGCACCGGGGAGCTGTTTTTT	CAGRRGGTGELFF
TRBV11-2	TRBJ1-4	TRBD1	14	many	TGTGCCAGCAGCTTATCGACAGGGAATGAAAAACTGTTTTTT	CASSLSTGNEKLFF
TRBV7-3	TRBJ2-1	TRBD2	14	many	TGTGCCAGCAGACAAACTAGCGGGGTAGATGAGCAGTTCTTC	CASRQTSGVDEQFF
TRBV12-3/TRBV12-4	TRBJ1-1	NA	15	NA	TGTGCCAGCAGCTCCGGGGAGATGAGGGTGACTGAAGCTTTCTTT	CASSSGEMRVTEAFF
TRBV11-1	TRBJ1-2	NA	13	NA	TGTGCCAGCAGCCCGGTCTTGTCCTATGGCTACACCTTC	CASSPVLSYGYTF
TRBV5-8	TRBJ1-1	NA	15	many	TGTGCCAGCAGCTGGGAAGGATCCTACGCGGCTGAAGCTTTCTTT	CASSWEGSYAAEAFF
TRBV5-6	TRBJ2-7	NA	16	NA	TGTGCCAGCAGCTTGACCCTCTGGCGGGGCGGCCACGAGCAGTACTTC	CASSLTLWRGGHEQYF
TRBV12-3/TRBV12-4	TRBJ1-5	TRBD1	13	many	TGTGCCAGCAGGGGACAGGCCAATCAGCCCCAGCATTTT	CASRGQANQPQHF
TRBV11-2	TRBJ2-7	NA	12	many	TGTGCCAGCAGCTCCAACCCCTACGAGCAGTACTTC	CASSSNPYEQYF
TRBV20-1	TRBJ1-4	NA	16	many	TGCAGTGCACCCAGGGCCTCGCGCTCAAAAGGAGAAAAACTGTTTTTT	CSAPRASRSKGEKLFF
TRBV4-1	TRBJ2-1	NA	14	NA	TGCGCCAGCAGCCAACGGGACGGCTACAATGAGCAGTTCTTC	CASSQRDGYNEQFF
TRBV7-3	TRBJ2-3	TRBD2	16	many	TGTGCCAGCAGCTTAATGGAGACTAGCGGGTTAGATACGCAGTATTTT	CASSLMETSGLDTQYF
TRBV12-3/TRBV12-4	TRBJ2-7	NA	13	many	TGTGCCAGCAGTTTAGAAGGGGGCTACGAGCAGTACTTC	CASSLEGGYEQYF
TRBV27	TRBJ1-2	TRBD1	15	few	TGTGCCAGCAGTTTGACCCAGGGGGGACACTATGGCTACACCTTC	CASSLTQGGHYGYTF
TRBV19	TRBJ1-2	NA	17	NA	TGTGCCGCCAGACCGACCGGAGGGCGGGTTGGAAACTATGGCTACACCTTC	CAARPTGGRVGNYGYTF
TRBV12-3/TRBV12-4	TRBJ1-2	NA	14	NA	TGTGCCAGCAGTCCCGGGGACGACCCGTATGGCTACACCTTC	CASSPGDDPYGYTF
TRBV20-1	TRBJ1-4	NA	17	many	TGCAGTGCTAGCTCGAGGGGGGGCTTACCGGGGAATGAAAAACTGTTTTTT	CSASSRGGLPGNEKLFF
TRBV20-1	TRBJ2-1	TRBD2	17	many	TGCAGTGCTAGAGATGAGGGACTAGCGGGGGGGGTAAATGAGCAGTTCTTC	CSARDEGLAGGVNEQFF
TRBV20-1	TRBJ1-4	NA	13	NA	TGCGCGAAAACCCCCCCGGGACATGAAAAACTGTTTTTT	CAKTPPGHEKLFF
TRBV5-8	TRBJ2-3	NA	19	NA	TGTGCCAGCAGGACGGGGCGGGTTAATAGTGGTCGTAGCACAGATACGCAGTATTTT	CASRTGRVNSGRSTDTQYF
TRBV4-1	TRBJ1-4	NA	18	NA	TGCGCCAGCAGCCTGACGACGGGGGGGTCTGGTGGTAATGAAAAACTGTTTTTT	CASSLTTGGSGGNEKLFF
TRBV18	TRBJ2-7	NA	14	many	TGTGCCAGCTCACCACCTGAGGGAACCTACGAGCAGTACTTC	CASSPPEGTYEQYF
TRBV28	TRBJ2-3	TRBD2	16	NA	TGTGCCAGCAGTTTCGGGTCTAGCGGGGGTACAGATACGCAGTATTTT	CASSFGSSGGTDTQYF
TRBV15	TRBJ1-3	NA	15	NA	TGTGCCACCAGCAGAGTCGGGATAGCTGGAAACACCATATATTTT	CATSRVGIAGNTIYF
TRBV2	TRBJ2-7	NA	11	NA	TGTGCCAGCAGTGATCTAGGCGAGCAGTACTTC	CASSDLGEQYF
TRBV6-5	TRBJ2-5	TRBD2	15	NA	TGTGCCAGCAGTTTCGGGGGGACTAGCCAAGAGACCCAGTACTTC	CASSFGGTSQETQYF
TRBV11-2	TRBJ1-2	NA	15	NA	TGTGCCAGCAGCGACTATACCGGGGTTAACTATGGCTACACCTTC	CASSDYTGVNYGYTF